The clone carrying this T cell receptor (beta chain) was seen more than once but under ten times. Its antigen is as yet unknown. The data stem from a study of T cell responses to AZD1222 COVID-19 vaccine. Study-level information: Investigators merged groups given second doses at roughly 4 or roughly 12 weeks. Study outcomes and limitations: A mostly white British donor set with more females was recruited, and clonal diversity was possibly underestimated. Nearly half of spike-specific TCRs reportedly go after variant regions that carry no mutations.

The V end was cut by 3 bases, the J end by 6 bases, with 13 bases between. This CDR3 contains 14 residues. The germline CDR1 and CDR2 sequences are SGDLS and YYNGEE. Sequencing was performed with immunoSEQ multiplex PCR; in TCRdb, only in-frame clones are kept and a portion is missing. The sample lists some 120,000 clones; around nine tenths were seen once. The chain uses TRBV9 and TRBJ1-5; D might be TRBD1 (6 bases). The material sequenced was peripheral blood, taken on day 0 of AZD1222 vaccination. The receptor comes from an adult in good health. CDR3 in DNA: TGTGCCAGCAGCGAGACCGGGGGGGCTCAGCCCCAGCATTTT. It encodes CASSETGGAQPQHF. The variable domain in full, with the rest retrieved from reference TRBV9 and TRBJ1-5, is DSGVTQTPKHLITATGQRVTLRCSPRSGDLSVYWYQQSLDQGLQFLIQYYNGEERAKGNILERFSAQQFPDLHSELNLSSLELGDSALYFCASSETGGAQPQHFGDGTRLSIL.